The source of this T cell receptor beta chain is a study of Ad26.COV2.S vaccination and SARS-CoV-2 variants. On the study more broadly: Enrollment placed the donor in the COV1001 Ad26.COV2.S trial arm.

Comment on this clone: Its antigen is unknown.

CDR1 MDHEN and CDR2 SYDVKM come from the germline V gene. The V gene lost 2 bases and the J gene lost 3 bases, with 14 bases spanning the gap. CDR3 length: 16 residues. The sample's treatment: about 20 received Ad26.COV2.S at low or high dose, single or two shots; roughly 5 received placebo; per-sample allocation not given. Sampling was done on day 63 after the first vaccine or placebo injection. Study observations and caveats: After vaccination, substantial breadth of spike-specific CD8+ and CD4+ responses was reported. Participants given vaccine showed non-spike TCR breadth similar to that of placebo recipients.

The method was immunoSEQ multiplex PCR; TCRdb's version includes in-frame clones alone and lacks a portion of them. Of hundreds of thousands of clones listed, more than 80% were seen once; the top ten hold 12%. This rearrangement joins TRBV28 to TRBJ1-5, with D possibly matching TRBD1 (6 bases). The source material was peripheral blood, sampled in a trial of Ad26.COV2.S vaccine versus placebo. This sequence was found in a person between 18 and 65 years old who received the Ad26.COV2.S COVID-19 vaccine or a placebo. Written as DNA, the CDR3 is TGTGCCAGCAGTTTAATCCGGGACACCTTCAATCAGCCCCAGCATTTT. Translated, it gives CASSLIRDTFNQPQHF.